This T cell receptor beta chain was observed in a study of identical twins. Overall study findings and caveats: Clonotypes of the beta chain that were abundant in cord blood carried fewer insertions (memory repertoires showed none).

This clonotype was counted a few times. Its antigen remains unidentified. Unique molecular identifiers were present on the cDNA, and a universal primer site came from template switching. TCRdb re-derived calls from the 5' RACE reads in MiXCR, one entry per CDR3 protein. The sample shows roughly 700,000 distinct CDR3 sequences, 8% to 9% of them seen only once. The CDR3 consists of 16 residues. V was trimmed by 2 bases and J by 3 bases, leaving 13 bases between them. Germline values: CDR1 SEHNR, CDR2 FQNEAQ (reference sequence). Separately, the same data were catalogued under a study of yellow fever vaccine responses in identical twins.

The rearrangement links TRBV7-9 to TRBJ1-4, with D possibly TRBD1 on 5 matching bases. What was sequenced was PBMCs. The receptor's source is a woman under 30 in good health. In nucleotides, the CDR3 is TGTGCCAGCAGCTTAAGGGGCGGGACCCCTAATGAAAAACTGTTTTTT. Its translation: CASSLRGGTPNEKLFF.